This record looks at one T cell receptor (beta chain) sequence and its context. No antigen is known for it. No base quality values were provided; no much bigger clone lies one nucleotide off. Libraries were built with the immunoSEQ multiplex PCR assay. For the multiplex PCR, a mixture combining 60 forward primers for TCR Vbeta segments and 13 reverse primers for TCR Jbeta segments was used. Amplification of the CDR3 region of rearranged TCR beta genes was performed with a multiplex PCR assay on genomic DNA. The amplified TCR beta libraries were sequenced on the Illumina HiSeq System as 87-base-pair reads. The study's processing was this. A later analysis tallied roughly 78 million unique TCR beta chains across the 666 repertoires, and around 10 million of those chains were shared by two or more donors. To remove PCR and sequencing errors, raw reads were error-corrected and collapsed into unique sequences using a nearest-neighbor algorithm that merged closely related sequences. To assign V, D and J gene segments, CDR3 sequences were aligned to IMGT reference sequences. For a sequence to be retained, at least a six-nucleotide match to both a V gene segment and a J gene segment was required. A rearrangement was called productive if the CDR3 had no stop codons and remained in frame with V and J, and every other rearrangement was called non-productive. Following IMGT convention, CDR3 was defined as the stretch from the second conserved V-encoded cysteine to the conserved J-encoded phenylalanine. The earlier analysis of around 640 of the donors excluded sequences that lacked an unambiguous match to a single V gene segment. In an earlier analysis of some 590 of the donors, V segments were called functional above 56.7% productive rearrangements and were called segregating when the between-donor standard deviation exceeded 5%. A statistical classification framework was built to diagnose cytomegalovirus status from the catalog of TCR beta chain sequences. V and J gene assignment, in a later analysis, came from comparing TCR nucleotide sequences with IMGT/GENE-DB human TR gene sequences. In a later analysis, CDR3 sequences and most-parsimonious VDJ recombination scenarios were assigned using the TCRdist pipeline. In a later analysis, each TCR beta chain was defined by its CDR3 amino acid sequence together with its V-gene family, and reads lacking a unique V-gene family were excluded. As a way to deal with suspected cross-contamination and a sequencing artifact, a later analysis dropped 500 to 700 nucleotide sequences that were highly shared and had low generation probability. In a later analysis, a clonal expansion index for each public chain was calculated from normalized within-repertoire ranks of inferred template counts. Generation probabilities in a later analysis came from a VDJ recombination model fitted to out-of-frame rearrangements, and those results were checked against IGoR. In a later analysis, hypergeometric tests were used to score TCR-TCR, TCR-HLA and TCR-CMV co-occurrence, with a repertoire-size bias correction applied to TCR pairs. A later analysis estimated false discovery rates by permuting HLA or CMV assignments 20 times. In a later analysis, co-occurring TCRs were grouped using DBSCAN, with TCRdist sequence similarity added in when clustering inside HLA-allele-positive subsets. Repertoires with fewer than 30,000 or more than 120,000 public chains were left out of co-occurrence clustering, as were about 5 repertoires with anomalous nucleotide sharing. Drawn from immuneACCESS, this table holds only the in-frame rearrangements with V and J called that TCRdb kept. Clones are partly lost; checked studies trace under half to an unresolved V gene and leave the rest unexplained. V, J and clone size reflect that table, while D and trimming were determined from the DNA. Counted in this sample were about 130,000 clones; roughly 70% of them appeared once. 1.5% to 2% of the sample belongs to the ten largest clones.

The cohort was made up of hundreds of healthy bone marrow donors. At the time of sampling, all cohort members were nominally healthy, though unrecorded immune exposures were likely present. CMV serostatus was positive for more than 250 and negative for about half of the roughly 700 cohort members, and was not recorded for this donor. Every donor gave a peripheral blood sample, and the peripheral blood mononuclear cells from that sample were used for TCR beta sequencing. The Qiagen DNeasy Blood Extraction Kit was used to extract genomic DNA from the blood cell samples. This sample was included in a study of cytomegalovirus exposure and HLA in healthy donors (dated by TCRdb to the late 2010s). With respect to the entire study: In an earlier analysis of 587 of the donors, about 260 Gb of sequence data and 90 million to 120 million unique TCR beta sequences from about 180 million T cells were reported. On average, around 200,000 unique TCR beta nucleotide sequences were sequenced per donor among a few hundred genotyped donors of the cohort, with roughly 18% of those sequences being non-productive. Along with the roughly 670-subject first cohort, a separate validation cohort of over a hundred different subjects was used. The study used immunosequencing to profile the T cell repertoires of about 670 subjects and linked those repertoires to cytomegalovirus serostatus. An early release covering roughly 600 HLA-typed donors comprised approximately 290 gigabases of sequencing data and tens of millions of unique TCR sequences. In the later analysis, no new phenotypic data were used to find candidate immune exposures; instead, reliance was placed on TCR beta sequences and their occurrence across donors. Genome-wide SNP genotypes for about 65% of the roughly 670 donors were used in a later genetic analysis, which treated that subset as a discovery cohort. To decide whether each TCR beta V gene segment behaved as functional or pseudogenic, an earlier analysis of several hundred of the donors relied on high-throughput TCR beta sequencing. A handful of DR-DQ haplotypes were handled as single units for association and clustering because linkage in the cohort was strong. A later analysis re-analyzed previously published TCR beta repertoires from 660 or so donors and added high-resolution HLA genotyping to study TCR occurrence patterns. The study combined high-throughput TCR immunosequencing, statistical association of individual TCRs with disease status, and machine learning to predict cytomegalovirus infection status. Donor age, sex, ethnicity and CMV serostatus were collected together with the repertoire data. Of the roughly 410 genotyped donors, 81% were placed in the genetic ancestry cluster associated with self-reported Caucasian donors. Every repertoire in the discovery cohort had been generated on one and the same sequencing platform. The study aimed to test whether signatures of past pathogen exposure could be identified by cataloging public T cell receptors. The number of donors typed differed by locus, with about 629-630 for A, B, C, DRB1 and DQB1, 522 for DQA1, about 610 for DPA1, and 472 for DPB1. HLA typing included class I and class II loci at four-digit resolution.

Sequences SQVTM (CDR1) and ANQGSEA (CDR2) are obtained from the germline V gene. The CDR3 numbers 18 residues from cysteine through phenylalanine. Kept here is only the CDR3 DNA, which spans 54 bases and is read in frame from base 1. After removal of 7 bases from V and 3 bases from J, the junction retains 19 bases not matched to a gene. Results and caveats for the whole study, not just this receptor: A further reported finding was that TCR beta sequences accurately predicted the HLA-A and HLA-B alleles for most subjects in the first cohort. In vitro tests confirmed that three of the cytomegalovirus-associated TCR beta chains recognize cytomegalovirus antigens. A later genetic analysis reported fewer N-insertions in productive TCRs among donors in an Asian-associated ancestry cluster than the approximately 670-donor mean. In a later analysis, most CMV-associated TCR beta chains were found to appear HLA-restricted, with HLA associations seemingly driven largely by CMV exposure. Compared with equally common non-associated chains, HLA-associated TCR beta chains in a later analysis were more clonally expanded and had lower generation probabilities. The cohort was sequenced for TCR beta chains only, and without alpha or paired-chain data the features that could be detected were limited. According to a later analysis, TCR association rates differed among HLA loci, with DRB1 alleles showing the most associated TCRs and HLA-C alleles showing the fewest. Roughly uniform sequencing depth across donors was assumed in presence/absence analyses, although this assumption may not hold. A group of highly shared sequence variants was considered likely to be a technical artifact of the sequencing pipeline. The authors suggested that the approach could potentially be generalized to other disease states and immunological phenotypes. In a later genetic analysis, a missense DCLRE1C variant was associated with V-gene and J-gene trimming of TCR beta chains, and the association was replicated in an independent cohort. Broadly in line with IMGT annotations, most TCR beta V segments showed up in productive rearrangements about 90% or about 30% of the time in an earlier analysis of under 700 of the donors. Specific HLA alleles were associated with about 17,000 TCR beta sequences at a false discovery rate of 0.05 in a later analysis. Most TCR sequences were observed very rarely across donors, whereas some public TCRs were present in many individuals. Linkage disequilibrium might explain the correlated functional status among segregating V segments, but an unknown experimental factor could not be excluded. CMV serostatus was the only immune exposure information available for the cohort. Assigning TCR associations to individual alleles was difficult when HLA alleles, especially DR and DQ, strongly co-occurred. Because HLA typing was missing for some donors at each locus, association tests included only the typed subset. The study listed 164 TCR beta chains as associated with cytomegalovirus. In both the original and validation cohorts, the classifier was reported to diagnose cytomegalovirus status with high specificity and sensitivity. The earlier analysis of approximately 590 of the donors excluded some 16 rarely observed V segments, including chromosome 9 orphons, because counts were too low. Some IMGT-functional V segments, including TRBV6-2 and TRBV6-3, could not be told apart with the 87-base-pair reads, so those segments were excluded. In a later analysis, several top co-occurrence clusters were reported to appear linked to parvovirus B19, influenza, CMV and Epstein-Barr virus.

The sequencing sample was made of PBMCs. The chain employs TRBV29-1 and TRBJ2-1; 9 bases in between match TRBD2. The clonotype was recovered from a human donor in good health. CDR3 reads: CSARRGSGSSGNYNEQFF. The DNA sequence is as follows: TGCAGCGCCCGCCGGGGGTCGGGGTCTAGCGGGAACTACAATGAGCAGTTCTTC.